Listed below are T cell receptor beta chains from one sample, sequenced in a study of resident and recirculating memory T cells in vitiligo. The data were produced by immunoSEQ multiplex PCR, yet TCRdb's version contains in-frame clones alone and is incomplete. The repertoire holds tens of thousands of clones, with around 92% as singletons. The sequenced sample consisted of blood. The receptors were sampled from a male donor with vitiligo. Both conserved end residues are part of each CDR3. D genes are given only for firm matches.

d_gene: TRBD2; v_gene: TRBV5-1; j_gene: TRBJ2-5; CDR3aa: CASSLGRVAGQETQYF
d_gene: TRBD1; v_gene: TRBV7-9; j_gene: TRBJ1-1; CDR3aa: CASSLGDRGNMNTEAFF
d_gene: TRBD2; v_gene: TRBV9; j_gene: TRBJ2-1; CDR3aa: CASSVSGRSSGEQFF
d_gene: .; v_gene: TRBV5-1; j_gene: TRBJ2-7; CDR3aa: CASSLDRPTYEQYF
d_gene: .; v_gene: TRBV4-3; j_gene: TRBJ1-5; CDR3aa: CASSPNPWPDNQPQHF
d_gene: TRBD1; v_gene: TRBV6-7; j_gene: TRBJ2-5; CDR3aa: CASSHRGRMETQYF
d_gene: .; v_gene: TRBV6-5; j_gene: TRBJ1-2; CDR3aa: CASLKAPGGGYTF
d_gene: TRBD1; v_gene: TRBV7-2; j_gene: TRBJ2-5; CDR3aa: CASSLDREETQYF
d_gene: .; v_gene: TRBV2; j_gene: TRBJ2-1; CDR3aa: CASSAGRGYNEQFF
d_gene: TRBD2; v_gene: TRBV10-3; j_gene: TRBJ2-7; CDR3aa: CAISGKRESDEQYF
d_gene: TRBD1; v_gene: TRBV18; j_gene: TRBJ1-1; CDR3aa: CASSPSPGQGAGTEAFF
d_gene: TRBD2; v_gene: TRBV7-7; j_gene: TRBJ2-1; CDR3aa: CASSSQRENNEQFF
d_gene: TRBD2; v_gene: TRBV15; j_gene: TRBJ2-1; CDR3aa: CATSSDAGGPGEQFF
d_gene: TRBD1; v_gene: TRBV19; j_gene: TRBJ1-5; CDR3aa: CASSAGQGFQPQHF
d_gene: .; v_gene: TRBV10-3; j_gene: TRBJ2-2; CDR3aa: CAISEPPPAGANTGELFF
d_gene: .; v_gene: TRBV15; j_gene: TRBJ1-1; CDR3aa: CATSRDRQGVTEAFF
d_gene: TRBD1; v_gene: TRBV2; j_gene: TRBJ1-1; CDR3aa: CASSPRDRTPRAFF
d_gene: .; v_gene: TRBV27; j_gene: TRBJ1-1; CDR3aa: CASSARGHMNTEAFF
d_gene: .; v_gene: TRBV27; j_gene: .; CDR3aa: CASSFGQGIYEQYF